This T cell receptor beta chain stems from a study of T cell responses to AZD1222 COVID-19 vaccine. Study overall: Second-dose recipients at about 4 or about 12 weeks were treated as one pooled group.

This CDR3 spans 16 amino acids. Deletions cut 5 bases from V and 5 bases from J, with 18 bases between. The germline CDR1 and CDR2 sequences are SGHVS and FQNEAQ. Measured with immunoSEQ multiplex PCR; TCRdb has only the in-frame clones, and not every one. This sample has over 120,000 clones, with about 94% found just once. The sequence derives from an adult in good health. The V call is TRBV7-8, the J call TRBJ2-2; D is uncertain. This specimen consisted of peripheral blood, obtained on day 0 of AZD1222 vaccination. DNA of the CDR3: TGTGCCAGCAGCCCGAGTAGGAATATTCCTACCGGGGAGCTGTTTTTT. As protein: CASSPSRNIPTGELFF.